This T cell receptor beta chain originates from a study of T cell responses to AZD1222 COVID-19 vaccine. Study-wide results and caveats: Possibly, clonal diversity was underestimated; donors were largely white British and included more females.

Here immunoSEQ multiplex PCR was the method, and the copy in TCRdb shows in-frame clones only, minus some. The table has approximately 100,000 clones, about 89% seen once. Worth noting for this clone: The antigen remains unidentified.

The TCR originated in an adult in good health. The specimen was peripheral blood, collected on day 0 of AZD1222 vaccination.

The CDR3 region is CASSQRATEAFF. The CDR3 DNA is TGTGCCAGCAGCCAACGGGCCACTGAAGCTTTCTTT. The chain couples TRBV3-1 (or the pseudogene TRBV3-2) to TRBJ1-1; D is unclear. The CDR3 covers 12 residues. Germline assignment: CDR1 LGHDT and CDR2 YNNKEL (reference sequence). With 2 bases removed from V and 4 bases from J, the gap between germline ends came to 5 bases.